This is a list of T cell receptor beta chains from one sample in a study of sequential checkpoint blockade in melanoma. Using immunoSEQ multiplex PCR, the repertoire was profiled, and TCRdb retains in-frame clones only, with some absent. The table has roughly 3,000 clones, roughly a fifth seen once. The starting material was tumor tissue (inferred from file names), obtained from a patient given nivolumab and ipilimumab in sequence. The receptors derive from a human donor with melanoma. Each CDR3 is given with its conserved first and last residue. A D gene is named only where the DNA matches it firmly. Not all rows give a size; the values are once, few, many and, for expanded clones, a class.

>TRBJ1-6|NA|TRBV19|NA
TGTGCCAGTAGTATCGATAAGTCACCCCTCCACTTT
CASSIDKSPLHF
>TRBJ1-6|medium-sized|TRBV11-3|NA
TGTGCCAGCACTTTGGGGGACACTAATTCACCCCTCCACTTT
CASTLGDTNSPLHF
>TRBJ1-5|medium-sized|TRBV6-8|NA
TGTGCCAGCAGTTACACTAGGATGAACGGCAATCAGCCCCAGCATTTT
CASSYTRMNGNQPQHF
>TRBJ2-7|NA|TRBV23-1|TRBD2
TGCGCCAGCAGCTTGGGGGGGGGATCCGGGTACGAGCAGTACTTC
CASSLGGGSGYEQYF
>TRBJ2-7|few|TRBV19|TRBD1
TGTGCCAGTAGTATTTCCCCGACTTACAGGGGAACCTACGAGCAGTACTTC
CASSISPTYRGTYEQYF
>TRBJ2-2|few|TRBV28|TRBD1
TGTGCCAGCAGTTTATTGACAGGGTCCACCGGGGAGCTGTTTTTT
CASSLLTGSTGELFF
>TRBJ1-2|NA|TRBV9|TRBD1
TGTGCCAGCAGCGTAGCAATTCAGGGGGGGCAGTCTGGCTACACCTTC
CASSVAIQGGQSGYTF
>TRBJ1-6|medium-sized|TRBV23-1|TRBD1
TGCGCCAGCCGACAGGGGATGGATTCACCCCTCCACTTT
CASRQGMDSPLHF
>TRBJ2-3|many|TRBV11-3|TRBD2
TGTGCCAGCAGCTCCGAAGCGGGGGCGAGCACAGATACGCAGTATTTT
CASSSEAGASTDTQYF
>TRBJ2-5|NA|TRBV5-1|NA
TGCGCCAGCAGCTTGGTCAACAGGGATGGAGAGACCCAGTACTTC
CASSLVNRDGETQYF
>TRBJ1-1|NA|TRBV28|NA
TGTGCCAGCAGGCCCCCCGGGGGGACCACTGAAGCTTTCTTT
CASRPPGGTTEAFF
>TRBJ2-5|few|TRBV9|NA
TGTGCCAGCAGTGTAGGGTTGGAGACCCAGTACTTC
CASSVGLETQYF
>TRBJ2-7|NA|TRBV28|NA
TGTGCCAGCAAACTCCCGGGGCAGGGCTTCGAGCAGTACTTC
CASKLPGQGFEQYF
>TRBJ2-3|few|TRBV6-8|NA
TGTGCCAGCAGTGCCGGGGGGCATCCGCAGTATTTT
CASSAGGHPQYF
>TRBJ1-4|medium-sized|TRBV11-3|NA
TGTGCCAGCAGCCCAGGAACAACTAATGAAAAACTGTTTTTT
CASSPGTTNEKLFF
>TRBJ2-2|NA|TRBV19|NA
TGTGCCAGTACAGGGCCAATGAACACCGGGGAGCTGTTTTTT
CASTGPMNTGELFF
>TRBJ2-1|few|TRBV18|TRBD1
TGTGCCAGCTCACCAAAAACAGGGGTATACAATGAGCAGTTCTTC
CASSPKTGVYNEQFF
>TRBJ1-6|NA|TRBV19|TRBD1
TGTGCCAGTAGATTGGGACAGGTGGATAATTCACCCCTCCACTTT
CASRLGQVDNSPLHF
>TRBJ1-1|medium-sized|TRBV11-3|TRBD1
TGTGCCAGCAGATCCGGGACAGGGGGCGTTAAAACTGAAGCTTTCTTT
CASRSGTGGVKTEAFF
>TRBJ2-7|medium-sized|TRBV11-3|NA
TGTGCCAGCAGCCCCAGGGGGGGAAGCTACGAGCAGTACTTC
CASSPRGGSYEQYF
>TRBJ2-7|few|TRBV10-2|TRBD1
TGCGCCAGCAGTGATTGGGACAGGACGCAGTACTTC
CASSDWDRTQYF
>TRBJ1-1|NA|TRBV5-1|NA
TGCGCCAGCAGCCGTGGGGAGGGGGTGAACACTGAAGCTTTCTTT
CASSRGEGVNTEAFF
>TRBJ2-1|once|TRBV5-1|NA
TGCGCCAGCAGCTTGAATCCGGGGGGCCCGGAGTATGAGCAGTTCTTC
CASSLNPGGPEYEQFF
>TRBJ1-2|few|TRBV28|NA
TGTGCCAGCAAAACCCCGGGATCCAGTTTGACTGGCTACACCTTC
CASKTPGSSLTGYTF
>TRBJ1-1|few|TRBV12-5|NA
TGTGCCAGCTCTCAGCTAGGCACTGAAGCTTTCTTT
CASSQLGTEAFF
>TRBJ2-2|few|TRBV6-8|NA
TGTGCCAGCAGTCCCCATAGCGGTTCCGGGGAGCTGTTTTTT
CASSPHSGSGELFF
>TRBJ2-1|NA|TRBV18|NA
TGTGCCAGCTCACCGTCAGTTGAGATCTACAATGAGCAGTTCTTC
CASSPSVEIYNEQFF
>TRBJ2-2|few|TRBV14|NA
TGTGCCAGCAGCCAAGTAAGGGTTTCGACCGGGGAGCTGTTTTTT
CASSQVRVSTGELFF
>TRBJ2-7|few|TRBV19|NA
TGTGCCAGTAGTCGGGGCGGTCACTACGAGCAGTACTTC
CASSRGGHYEQYF
>TRBJ2-3|few|TRBV28|TRBD2
TGTGCCAGCAGTTCGACTAGCGGGGTTGGGACAGATACGCAGTATTTT
CASSSTSGVGTDTQYF
>TRBJ2-5|NA|TRBV19|TRBD1
TGTGCCAGTAGTATTGGACAGGGGCGTCCCCAAGAGACCCAGTACTTC
CASSIGQGRPQETQYF
>TRBJ2-5|medium-sized|TRBV9|TRBD1
TGTGCCAGCAGCGCCTCCCAGACAGGGGGAGAGACCCAGTACTTC
CASSASQTGGETQYF
>TRBJ2-3|NA|TRBV19|TRBD2
TGTGCCAGTAGGACTAGCGGGGGGGCACCAGATACGCAGTATTTT
CASRTSGGAPDTQYF
>TRBJ1-6|many|TRBV11-3|NA
TGTGCCAGCAGCCAGTGGGGGGTCGAGAATTCACCCCTCCACTTT
CASSQWGVENSPLHF
>TRBJ2-7|NA|TRBV5-1|NA
TGCGCCAGCAACAGGGAGGGCAGGGCCTACGAGCAGTACTTC
CASNREGRAYEQYF
>TRBJ2-5|many|TRBV11-3|TRBD2
TGTGCCAGCAGCTTAGAGGGGGAGGGAGAGACCCAGTACTTC
CASSLEGEGETQYF
>TRBJ2-1|NA|TRBV11-3|NA
TGTGCCAGCAGCGCCGATCGACAGTCTTACAATGAGCAGTTCTTC
CASSADRQSYNEQFF
>TRBJ1-6|NA|TRBV6-8|NA
TGTGCCAGCAGTGCGACTCGGACGGCGAGGGCACCCCTCCACTTT
CASSATRTARAPLHF
>TRBJ1-5|medium-sized|TRBV11-3|NA
TGTGCCAGCAGCCGGGGGGGCCAGGAGGAACAGCCCCAGCATTTT
CASSRGGQEEQPQHF
>TRBJ1-3|NA|TRBV15|TRBD1
TGTGCCACCAGCCCCGGACAGGTCCGCTCTGGAAACACCATATATTTT
CATSPGQVRSGNTIYF
>TRBJ2-7|NA|TRBV9|TRBD1
TGTGCCAGCAGCCCGGGACAGGGGGCCTACGAGCAGTACTTC
CASSPGQGAYEQYF
>TRBJ2-5|NA|TRBV28|NA
TGTGCCAGCAGTTTTATGGAGGGGGGCCAAGAGACCCAGTACTTC
CASSFMEGGQETQYF
>TRBJ2-1|NA|TRBV11-3|TRBD1
TGTGCCAGCAGCTTAGAAGGGACAGGCGCAGATAGGCAGTTCTTC
CASSLEGTGADRQFF
>TRBJ2-2|medium-sized|TRBV28|TRBD1
TGTGCCAGCAGACGGACAGGGGGAGTTACCGGGGAGCTGTTTTTT
CASRRTGGVTGELFF
>TRBJ2-5|NA|TRBV5-1|NA
TGCGCCAGCAGCTTGGATGGAGGGTTAGGTATGGAGACCCAGTACTTC
CASSLDGGLGMETQYF
>TRBJ2-5|NA|TRBV5-1|NA
TGCGCCAGCAGACCCTGGGGGGTTGGAGAGACCCAGTACTTC
CASRPWGVGETQYF
>TRBJ1-1|few|TRBV23-1|TRBD1
TGCGCCAGCAGCTTGCCAGGGGGTAAAGAAGCTTTCTTT
CASSLPGGKEAFF
>TRBJ1-4|large|TRBV4-1|NA
TGCGCCAGCAGCGACGTTTTTGCAACTAATGAAAAACTGTTTTTT
CASSDVFATNEKLFF
>TRBJ1-2|NA|TRBV19|NA
TGTGCCAGTAGTAGGACCGGGACACTGACTAACTATGGCTACACCTTC
CASSRTGTLTNYGYTF
>TRBJ2-3|NA|TRBV6-8|NA
TGTGCCAGCAGTTACTCGGGGAAGGGCTCGACAGATACGCAGTATTTT
CASSYSGKGSTDTQYF
>TRBJ2-3|NA|TRBV18|NA
TGTGCCAGCTCACCGCCTCGAACCGATACGCAGTATTTT
CASSPPRTDTQYF